This T cell receptor beta chain was profiled in a study of shared clonotypes between healthy human individuals. CDR1 MDHEN and CDR2 SYDVKM come from the germline V gene. The CDR3 runs 15 residues. V lost 2 bases and J 1 base, leaving 11 bases between the germline ends. It was CD45RO-negative cells, positively selected for CCR7, that made up naive CD8 cells, with terminally differentiated effector memory CD45RA+ cells excluded. This clone showed up just once. The target antigen is unknown. General study results and limits: Sequencing depth was predicted to influence how clonotypes are shared among donors. Several donors shared roughly 5% of their naive CD4 clonotypes. Estimated clonotype richness was generally higher in naive than memory subsets.

Clones were read by immunoSEQ multiplex PCR, and TCRdb kept only the in-frame ones, dropping some. Of about 2,100,000 clones in the sample, more than 85% were seen once. Source material: naive CD8+ T cells from PBMCs. The chain links TRBV28 to TRBJ2-5; weak D call: TRBD1 (5 bases). This receptor was obtained from a man aged 18 to 30 in good health. Some clones in this sample may be carry-over from other donors' samples. The CDR3 loop is CASSLAGSVQETQYF. In nucleotides, the CDR3 is TGTGCCAGCAGTTTAGCAGGGTCGGTCCAAGAGACCCAGTACTTC.